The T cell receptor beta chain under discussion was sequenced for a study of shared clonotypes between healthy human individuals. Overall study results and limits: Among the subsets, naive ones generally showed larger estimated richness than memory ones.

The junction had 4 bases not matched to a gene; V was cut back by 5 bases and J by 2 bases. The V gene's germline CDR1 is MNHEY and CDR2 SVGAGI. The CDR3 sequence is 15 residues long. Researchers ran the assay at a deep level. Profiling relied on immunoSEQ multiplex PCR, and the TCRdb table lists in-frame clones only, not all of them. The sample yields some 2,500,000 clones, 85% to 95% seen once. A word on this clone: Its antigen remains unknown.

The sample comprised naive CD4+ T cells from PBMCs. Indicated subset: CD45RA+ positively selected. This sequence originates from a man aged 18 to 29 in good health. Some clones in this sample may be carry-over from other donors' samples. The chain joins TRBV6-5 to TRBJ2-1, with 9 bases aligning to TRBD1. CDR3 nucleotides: TGTGCCAGCAGTGGGGGGGACAGGGCCTACAATGAGCAGTTCTTC. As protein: CASSGGDRAYNEQFF.